This passage covers 22 T cell receptor beta chains from one sample sequenced in a study of response to subunit inactivated influenza vaccine (dated by TCRdb to between 2018 and 2020). Libraries were constructed by RT-PCR. TCRdb names Illumina HiSeq 2500 as the instrument used. Clones were called with MiXCR by TCRdb after fastp trimmed the public reads at Q25, and only in-frame beta chains were retained. Every CDR3 protein is listed once, alongside the most common genes and DNA of its rows. The sample yields some 640,000 distinct CDR3 sequences; around 13% were counted once. Jointly, the top ten make up around 6.5% of the sample. The sample consisted of PBMCs from blood, taken about 14 days before vaccination. All receptors come from a man in his forties or fifties who received an inactivated influenza vaccine. Donor details come from another sample of the same person, matched by shared clones.

This clonotype appeared a few times. The chain uses TRBV20-1 and TRBJ2-5; a possible D gene is TRBD2 (6 bases). V was clipped by 0 bases and J by 5 bases, with 16 bases between them. Germline CDR1 reads DFQATT; CDR2 reads SNEGSKA (reference sequence). The CDR3 has 15 amino acids. The CDR3 sequence is CSARDPGLRRETQYF. The CDR3 DNA follows: TGCAGTGCTAGAGATCCGGGACTTAGGCGGGAGACCCAGTACTTC.

This clonotype occurred once. This sequence joins TRBV18 and TRBJ2-4, with 7 bases aligning to TRBD1. After removal of 2 bases from V and 5 bases from J, the junction contained 3 bases not matched to a gene. Looked up from germline, CDR1 is KGHSH and CDR2 is LQKENI. There are 14 residues in the CDR3. CDR3 DNA: TGTGCCAGCTCACCATTTACAGGGGAAAACATTCAGTACTTC. Amino acid sequence: CASSPFTGENIQYF.

This clonotype has only a few counts. The rearrangement uses TRBV19 and TRBJ1-5; the D gene is possibly TRBD1 (6 bases). Germline V lookup: CDR1 LNHDA, CDR2 SQIVND (reference sequence). The length of the CDR3 is 16 residues. Trimming removed 4 bases from V and 4 bases from J, with 17 bases in between. This chain's CDR3 is CASSKRQETLNQPQHF. The CDR3 DNA follows: TGTGCCAGTAGTAAACGACAGGAAACGCTTAATCAGCCCCAGCATTTT.

This clonotype came up once. The chain links TRBV27 to TRBJ2-7; 8 bases are a match to TRBD1. V was pared by 4 bases and J by 4 bases, with 9 bases of the junction left unmatched. The germline V gene encodes CDR1 MNHEY and CDR2 SMNVEV (reference sequence). The CDR3 has 15 amino acids. In DNA, the CDR3 is TGTGCCAGCAGTTCAATTCGACAGGGGAGGTACGAGCAGTACTTC. It yields the protein CASSSIRQGRYEQYF.

This clonotype was detected a few times. This rearrangement joins TRBV2 to TRBJ1-1; 7 bases are shared with TRBD1. There are 14 residues in the CDR3. The V and J ends lost 5 bases and 7 bases, in that order; junction bases with no gene match: 10. Germline V CDR1 and CDR2: SNHLY, FYNNEI. CDR3 coding DNA: TGTGCCAGCAGTTACAGGGGCCCCCAGGTTGAAGCTTTCTTT. This gives the protein CASSYRGPQVEAFF.

The chain has TRBV6-5 and TRBJ2-2; D gene uncertain. V was shortened by 2 bases and J by 1 base, with 11 bases between the two germline ends. The CDR3 runs to 16 residues. Germline lookup yields CDR1 MNHEY and CDR2 SVGAGI. For the CDR3, the DNA is TGTGCCAGCAGTTACCTAGGACCATTGAACACCGGGGAGCTGTTTTTT. Protein sequence: CASSYLGPLNTGELFF.

The chain recombines TRBV24-1 with TRBJ2-1; tentative D call: TRBD1 (6 bases). CDR1 is KGHDR and CDR2 is SFDVKD in the germline V gene. V lost 0 bases, J lost 8 bases, and 10 bases lay in between. The CDR3 runs 14 residues. The CDR3 nucleotides are TGTGCCACCAGTGATTTGCGAGCAGGGGATGAGCAGTTCTTC. Encoded protein: CATSDLRAGDEQFF.

The rearrangement uses TRBV3-1 and TRBJ2-1, with a tentative D call TRBD1 (6 bases). Germline CDR1 LGHDT, CDR2 YNNKEL (reference sequence). V lost 1 base and J lost 4, with 17 bases in between. This CDR3 has 17 residues. For the CDR3, the DNA is TGTGCCAGCAGCCAAGCCAAATCCGGGACACCATACAATGAGCAGTTCTTC. This gives the protein CASSQAKSGTPYNEQFF.

V gene TRBV12-3 or TRBV12-4 combines with J gene TRBJ1-2; 7 nucleotides match TRBD1. V lost 2 bases and J lost 4; bases outside the gene matches: 7. CDR3 length equals 15 residues. CDR3 coding DNA: TGTGCCAGCAGTTTAATTACAGGGGTTGGCTATGGCTACACCTTC. Its translation: CASSLITGVGYGYTF.

This chain joins TRBV29-1 and TRBJ2-1, with 13 bases matching TRBD2. This CDR3 has 15 amino acids. Trimming removed 0 bases from V and 8 bases from J; junction bases left unmatched: 4. Per germline, CDR1 SQVTM and CDR2 ANQGSEA. The CDR3 bases are TGCAGCGTTGAAGAGAGACTAGCGGGAGGCTATGAGCAGTTCTTC. This gives the protein CSVEERLAGGYEQFF.

The chain carries TRBV27 and TRBJ2-5; D remains unclear. V was clipped by 2 bases and J by 5 bases, with 12 bases between them. The germline V gene encodes CDR1 MNHEY and CDR2 SMNVEV (reference sequence). The CDR3 spans 14 residues. The CDR3 sequence: CASSLGPYPETQYF. DNA for the CDR3: TGTGCCAGCAGTTTAGGGCCCTACCCGGAGACCCAGTACTTC.

Only a few counts were recorded for this clonotype. The chain has TRBV14 and TRBJ2-1, with D perhaps TRBD2 (6 bases). Germline CDR1 reads SGHDN; CDR2 reads FVKESK. The germline V and J ends were trimmed by 1 base and 6 bases, with 16 bases remaining between them. The CDR3 has 16 residues. CDR3 bases: TGTGCCAGCAGCCAAGTTTCCGGGAGAAGTGGCAATGAGCAGTTCTTC. It translates to CASSQVSGRSGNEQFF.

The V call is TRBV12-3 or TRBV12-4, the J call TRBJ2-7, with TRBD1 matching over 9 bases. This CDR3 comprises 16 residues. V shed 5 bases, J shed 5 bases, and the junction held 13 bases outside the gene matches. In DNA, the CDR3 is TGTGCCAGCAGTCCCGGCAGGTGGACAGGGGACCACGAGCAGTACTTC. This sequence encodes CASSPGRWTGDHEQYF.

This clonotype was seen a few times. The junction differs from germline at one of its ends, possibly a read error. V and J are TRBV7-2 and TRBJ2-1, with 8 bases lining up with TRBD2. Germline CDR1 SGHTA, CDR2 FQGNSA. The CDR3 has 15 amino acids. Written as DNA, the CDR3 is TGTGCCAGCAGCGTAGCGGGACCTTCCTACAATGAGCAGTTCTTC. This gives the protein CASSVAGPSYNEQFF.

The rearrangement joins TRBV4-3 to TRBJ2-1; D not resolved. V dropped 0 bases and J dropped 9 bases, with 9 bases sitting between them. CDR1 is LGHNA, CDR2 YSLEER, per germline. This CDR3 region has 13 residues. This CDR3 is CASSQDSIREQFF. CDR3 in DNA: TGCGCCAGCAGCCAAGATTCTATCCGTGAGCAGTTCTTC.

The J gene is TRBJ2-3, the V gene TRBV4-3; 9 positions match TRBD1. Germline loops: CDR1 LGHNA, CDR2 YSLEER. There are 15 residues in the CDR3. V trimming: 1 base; J trimming: 5 bases; junction bases outside the gene matches: 4. Here the CDR3 reads CASSQVDRGRDTQYF. The CDR3, as DNA: TGCGCCAGCAGCCAAGTCGACAGGGGGAGAGATACGCAGTATTTT.

The table lists this clonotype with a few counts. V usage is TRBV3-1 and J usage is TRBJ2-1; maybe TRBD1 (6 bases). V was trimmed by 3 bases and J by 3 bases, leaving 9 bases between them. The CDR3 runs to 14 residues. Germline V CDR1 and CDR2: LGHDT, YNNKEL (reference sequence). CDR3 in DNA: TGTGCCAGCAGCCAGCAACAGGGCTACAATGAGCAGTTCTTC. Its protein product is CASSQQQGYNEQFF.

The table lists this clonotype with a few counts. The chain recombines TRBV28 with TRBJ2-7, with D perhaps being TRBD1 or TRBD2 (6 bases each). Deletions cut 6 bases from V and 1 base from J, with 19 bases between. The CDR3 is 16 amino acids. Germline loops: CDR1 MDHEN, CDR2 SYDVKM. This CDR3 is CASSPLLTGLSYEQYF. Written as DNA, the CDR3 is TGTGCCAGCAGCCCCTTACTGACAGGACTATCCTACGAGCAGTACTTC.

This clonotype has more than one count but fewer than ten. V and J are TRBV29-1 and TRBJ2-5; TRBD1 matches 10 bases. This CDR3 is 12 amino acids long. The germline CDR1 and CDR2 sequences are SQVTM and ANQGSEA. V gave up 7 bases and J gave up 7 bases; unmatched junction bases: 6. The CDR3 DNA reads TGCAGCGCCGGTAGACAGGGGGCGACCCAGTACTTC. Amino acid sequence: CSAGRQGATQYF.

This clonotype was detected only a few times. V and J are TRBV20-1 and TRBJ2-2; 16 bases are a match to TRBD2. The germline V gene has CDR1 DFQATT and CDR2 SNEGSKA (reference sequence). This CDR3 is 16 amino acids long. V gave up 4 bases and J gave up 6 bases; unmatched junction bases: 5. The CDR3 reads CSATGLAGGQAGELFF. CDR3 sequence (DNA): TGCAGTGCTACGGGACTAGCGGGGGGGCAGGCCGGGGAGCTGTTTTTT.

This clonotype was counted a few times. This chain joins TRBV5-1 and TRBJ2-1; 10 bases agree with TRBD2. The CDR3 length is 16 residues. Germline lookup yields CDR1 SGHRS and CDR2 YFSETQ. Trimming cost V 7 bases and J 0 bases; bases outside gene matches: 7. CDR3 sequence reads: CASRQRGGSSYNEQFF. The CDR3 DNA reads TGCGCCAGCCGCCAGCGGGGGGGAAGCTCCTACAATGAGCAGTTCTTC.

This chain links TRBV5-1 with TRBJ2-5; tentatively, D is TRBD1 (7 bases). This CDR3 spans 14 amino acids. Germline lookup yields CDR1 SGHRS and CDR2 YFSETQ. Trimming removed 7 bases at V and 1 base at J, with 14 bases between. The CDR3, as DNA: TGCGCCAGCCGACAGGGAGCGGGCCAAGAGACCCAGTACTTC. Its protein is CASRQGAGQETQYF.